This section outlines one TCR beta chain sequence together with its context. The antigen this receptor binds is unknown. Per-nucleotide qualities are absent, and no much larger clonotype sits a single base away. These data are taken from a study of T cells in Graves' hyperthyroidism and ophthalmopathy (dated by TCRdb to about 2019). For context, the study as a whole: Peripheral blood samples were taken at the time of initial diagnosis, prior to any treatment. TCR V-J signatures able to tell the groups apart were searched for in a discovery cohort of more than 90 patients, of whom 43 had Graves' ophthalmopathy and around 57 had stable Graves' hyperthyroidism. Thyroid tissue and blood T-cell repertoires from six Graves' hyperthyroidism patients were also compared in the study. TCR Vbeta CDR3 sequencing of some 140 peripheral blood samples (more than 40 ophthalmopathy, 75 to 80 hyperthyroidism and 17 progressor patients) is reported in the paper. Once sampling was done, hyperthyroidism patients were given methimazole at a starting dose of 30 mg daily, whereas ophthalmopathy patients were given high-dose intravenous methylprednisolone. The 85 to 100 discovery patients were randomly split 7:3 into training and test sets. Prospective prediction of ophthalmopathy was tested in an independent validation cohort consisting of 18 hyperthyroidism patients and 15 or so patients who later progressed to ophthalmopathy.

Hyperthyroidism patients were newly diagnosed, had a disease duration of under 2 months, and were aged 18 to 65 years. Exclusion was applied to patients with uncontrolled infections, other autoimmune diseases, pregnancy or lactation. Diagnoses were based on clinical symptoms, serum thyroxine and TRAb, thyroid ultrasound and orbital computed tomography. For progressor patients, blood was drawn at the first diagnosis of hyperthyroidism, before any ophthalmopathy symptoms had appeared. Ficoll-Paque density gradient centrifugation was used to isolate PBMCs from about 10 ml of fresh peripheral blood. Patients classed as progressors first received a Graves' hyperthyroidism diagnosis and then went on to develop ophthalmopathy during follow-up. Total RNA was extracted using Trizol reagent, and RNA quality was assessed on an Agilent 2100 Bioanalyzer. The TCR beta CDR3 regions were amplified from the RNA transcripts. A first-round RT-PCR of the TCR CDR3 used the HTBI primer set with the Qiagen OneStep RT-PCR kit. Libraries were constructed in a second round of multiplex PCR, after which size selection and purification were carried out. The libraries were sequenced on an Illumina HiSeq2000 using paired-end 100 bp reads. The published analysis was carried out like this. SOAPnuke was used to process the raw data, throwing out any read that contained adapters or uncalled bases, had a mean Phred below 15, or lacked an exact constant-primer or identifier match. High-quality paired reads were merged with COPE v1.2.5, and unique nucleotide sequences were defined as clonotypes. MiTCR v1.1 was used to align the clonotypes against IMGT TRBV, TRBD and TRBJ reference segments. Only V-J combinations with frequency above 0.0001, covering 98% to 99.2% of repertoires, were analysed. The TCS score was defined as the ratio of F50 (clonal expansion) to E x V (chaos), calculated using BLOSUM62-based TCRdist between CDR3 peptides within each V-J. Welch's t-statistics and random forest reduced several hundred V-J features to about 12, which were used in a naive Bayes classifier (R e1071). TCRdb reran the public reads through fastp at Q25 and MiXCR, keeping productive beta chains. Merged by CDR3 protein, the rows form single entries marked with the most common genes and DNA. The V and J calls here are based on TCRdb, not the publication. This sample is represented by fewer than 900,000 distinct CDR3 sequences; approximately 18% of them were singletons. The ten biggest clones cover over 15% of the sample.

Paper-wide results and their limitations: During validation, the model predicted progression to ophthalmopathy a median of around 7 months ahead of onset, with roughly 65% sensitivity and about 75% specificity. In cross-validation, a model built on a 13 V-J signature told ophthalmopathy apart from stable hyperthyroidism with 87.88% sensitivity and roughly 81% specificity, and in testing the same model reached 80%/75%. No statistical method was used to set the sample size in advance, and investigators knew the group allocation. Blood samples also contained most of the expanded thyroid clonotypes (frequency above 0.001), which suggests that blood repertoires may reflect thyroid immune responses.

In the germline V gene (reference sequence), CDR1 corresponds to DFQATT and CDR2 to SNEGSKA. For this chain, trimming is 1 base at the V end and 12 bases at the J end, and the number of junction bases without a gene match is 3. Spanning cysteine to phenylalanine, the CDR3 consists of 11 amino acids. The retained sequence is limited to the CDR3, 33 bases, with the frame set at the first base. The chain uses TRBV20-1 and TRBJ1-1; TRBD1 lines up with 9 middle nucleotides. The specimen was blood. This receptor was identified in a woman between 45 and 60 years old with Graves' hyperthyroidism that later progressed to Graves' ophthalmopathy. The DNA reads as follows: TGCAGTGCTAGAGGGGACAGGGAACCTTTCTTT. This encodes CSARGDREPFF.